This TCR beta chain comes out of a study of blood T cells in healthy people across ages. In the study overall: Capturing about one barcoded beta molecule per two T cells was achieved by template switching.

Study-wide results and caveats: The fall in TCR beta diversity per million T cells was roughly linear with age.

This clonotype was seen more than once but under ten times. The antigen is not known. This CDR3 comprises 12 residues. CDR1 and CDR2 (germline): SQVTM, ANQGSEA. The authors ran a second PCR of roughly 6 to 11 cycles using a sample-barcoded 5' primer and a J-beta primer mix. Carrying 12 random nucleotides, a template-switch adaptor labeled each individual cDNA molecule. MiXCR, applied by TCRdb to the 5' RACE reads, yields one record per CDR3 protein. The sample has 1.5 million to 2 million distinct CDR3 sequences; around 40% are singletons. The extraction recovered at least 6 micrograms of total RNA per sample.

The chain uses TRBV29-1 and TRBJ2-7, with D tentatively TRBD1 (6 bases). The last part of the DNA fits TRBJ2-5 better; the J call may be wrong. Sequences were obtained from blood. The sequence was obtained from a human donor in good health. CDR3 sequence: CSVVGASETQYF. CDR3 nucleotides: TGCAGCGTTGTGGGGGCGTCTGAGACCCAGTACTTC.